What follows is one T cell receptor (beta chain) and its context. A much larger clone lies one base from this, so it may be a read error. This entry belongs to a study of T-cell reconstitution after alpha-beta-depleted transplantation in children. The trim removed 3 bases at V and 10 bases at J, leaving 12 bases unmatched. Germline V gene lookup returns CDR1 SGHTA and CDR2 FQGNSA. The CDR3 spans 15 residues. As it was prepared, the TCRbeta library received unique molecular identifiers. One entry per CDR3 protein, called by TCRdb with MiXCR from the PCR reads. There are 200,000 to 250,000 distinct CDR3 sequences in the sample; around 10% occur only once, and about 6% lies in the top ten.

Material: PBMCs from the stem cell graft donor, obtained from the stem cell graft. The receptor was isolated from a human donor who donated a stem cell graft to a child with acute lymphoblastic leukemia. The chain recombines TRBV7-2 with TRBJ1-5; 7 nucleotides line up with TRBD1. CDR3 sequence: CASSFGGGQRDPQHF. The CDR3 DNA is TGTGCCAGCAGCTTTGGCGGGGGACAGCGGGATCCCCAGCATTTT.